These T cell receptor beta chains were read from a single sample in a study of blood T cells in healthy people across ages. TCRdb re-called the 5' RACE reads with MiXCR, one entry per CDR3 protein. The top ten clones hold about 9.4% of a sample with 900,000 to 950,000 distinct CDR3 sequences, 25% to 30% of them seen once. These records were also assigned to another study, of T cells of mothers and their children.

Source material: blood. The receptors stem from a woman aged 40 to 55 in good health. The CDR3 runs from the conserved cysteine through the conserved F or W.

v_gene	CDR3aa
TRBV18	CTSSPPGQGSETQYF
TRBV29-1	CSVRTGTYNEQFF
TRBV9	CASSPGDGGFSETQYF
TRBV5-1	CASSSGRTGELFF
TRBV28	CVSTLDRVDEKLFF
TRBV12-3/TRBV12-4	CASSFYGTGEQYF
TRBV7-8	CASSSISSGTEAFF
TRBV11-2	CASSLGYRVETQYF
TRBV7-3	CASSKGGTGLGEQFF
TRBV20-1	CSATSGHPDEKLFF